This entry lists 11 T cell receptor beta chains sequenced from one sample in a study of Graves' ophthalmopathy and Graves' hyperthyroidism. Investigators amplified TCR beta CDR3 regions from RNA transcripts. The authors performed first-round RT-PCR with HTBI primers and then a second-round multiplex PCR. TCRdb recomputed calls from the multiplex PCR reads with MiXCR, one row per CDR3 protein. The sample has about 400,000 distinct CDR3 sequences; 15% to 17% are singletons. The specimen sequenced was peripheral blood. All receptors derive from a woman aged 18-35 years with stable Graves' hyperthyroidism.

As regards this clonotype: A much larger clone differs from this one at a single base, so this may be a read error. V usage is TRBV24-1 and J usage is TRBJ2-2; D gene ambiguous. Trimming removed 5 bases from V and 5 bases from J, with 5 bases in between. CDR1 is KGHDR and CDR2 is SFDVKD in the germline V gene. There are 12 residues in the CDR3. The CDR3 nucleotides are TGTGCCACCAGTGCGAGGACCGGGGAGCTGTTTTTT. This sequence encodes CATSARTGELFF.

This clonotype showed up many times. A junction end diverges from the germline sequence, so it may reflect a read error. The genes are TRBV6-1 and TRBJ2-4; TRBD2 agrees at 8 bases. The CDR3 has 14 amino acids. Germline loops: CDR1 MNHNS, CDR2 SASEGT. The CDR3 coding sequence is TGTGCCAGCAGTGACCGGGGGGGGGCGGACATTAAGTACTTC. This encodes CASSDRGGADIKYF.

This clonotype was counted ten times or more. This chain links TRBV29-1 with TRBJ2-3; either TRBD1 or TRBD2 may supply D (7 bases each). The V gene lost 4 bases and the J gene lost 4 bases, with 18 bases spanning the gap. This CDR3 has 15 amino acids. Germline V CDR1 and CDR2: SQVTM, ANQGSEA. CDR3 bases: TGCAGCGTTGTCAACAGGGGAGGGTCGCCAGATACGCAGTATTTT. Translated, it gives CSVVNRGGSPDTQYF.

This clonotype has only a few counts. This chain links TRBV14 with TRBJ2-2; D is ambiguous. V was shortened by 4 bases and J by 3 bases, with 18 bases between the two germline ends. The germline gives CDR1 SGHDN, CDR2 FVKESK. CDR3 size: 17 residues. The CDR3 nucleotides read TGTGCCAGCAGCCCCCTAGAGTCCCGAGTTGACACCGGGGAGCTGTTTTTT. It is translated as CASSPLESRVDTGELFF.

On this clonotype itself: A junction end diverges from the germline sequence, so it may reflect a read error. The rearrangement links TRBV7-9 to TRBJ1-2; TRBD1 aligns across 8 bases. CDR1 and CDR2 (germline): SEHNR, FQNEAQ (reference sequence). The CDR3 covers 14 residues. CDR3 residues: CAGSREGQGEGYTF. The DNA of the CDR3 is TGTGCCGGCAGCCGGGAAGGACAGGGTGAAGGCTACACCTTC.

In this sample, this clonotype turned up many times. The chain uses TRBV2 and TRBJ2-7, with 10 nucleotides matching TRBD1. CDR3 size: 14 residues. Unmatched junction bases numbered 8, after V lost 7 bases and J lost 5 bases. Germline CDR1 and CDR2: SNHLY and FYNNEI. CDR3 sequence reads: CASTPGTGANEQYF. CDR3 coding DNA: TGTGCCAGCACCCCCGGGACAGGGGCCAACGAGCAGTACTTC.

This clonotype was detected ten times or more. V usage is TRBV7-2 and J usage is TRBJ2-7; the D gene is possibly TRBD2 (7 bases). Trimming left V 1 base short and J 2 bases short, with 12 bases between. This CDR3 contains 15 residues. Germline V gene sequence: CDR1 SGHTA, CDR2 FQGNSA. CDR3 nucleotide sequence: TGTGCCAGCAGCTTAGTGGCGGGGGCGACCTACGAGCAGTACTTC. This encodes CASSLVAGATYEQYF.

V and J are TRBV11-3 and TRBJ2-4; D is uncertain. Trimming stripped 2 bases from V and 7 bases from J, with 9 bases between. Germline V gene lookup returns CDR1 SGHNT and CDR2 YENEEA. CDR3 length: 13 amino acids. The CDR3 reads CASSLTRQNIQYF. CDR3 DNA: TGTGCCAGCAGCTTAACCCGTCAGAACATTCAGTACTTC.

At least ten counts were recorded for this clonotype. V usage is TRBV12-3 or TRBV12-4 and J usage is TRBJ2-7, with 10 bases identical to TRBD1. This CDR3 region has 15 residues. The ends lost 1 base at V and 1 base at J; junction bases unmatched: 1. CDR3 sequence: CASSLGQGASYEQYF. In DNA, the CDR3 is TGTGCCAGCAGTTTAGGACAGGGGGCATCCTACGAGCAGTACTTC.

This clonotype has a count of ten or more. The V and J genes are TRBV29-1 and TRBJ1-2; D not resolved. This CDR3 contains 11 residues. Trimming shortened V by 3 bases and J by 8 bases, and 10 bases separated the two germline ends. Germline assignment: CDR1 SQVTM and CDR2 ANQGSEA. The CDR3: CSVDHSRGYTF. Written as DNA, the CDR3 is TGCAGCGTTGATCATAGTCGGGGCTACACCTTC.

This clonotype was observed a few times. V gene TRBV27 combines with J gene TRBJ1-1; D not certain. V was trimmed by 2 bases and J by 4 bases, leaving 14 bases between them. Looked up from germline, CDR1 is MNHEY and CDR2 is SMNVEV (reference sequence). The CDR3 totals 15 residues. In DNA form, the CDR3 reads TGTGCCAGCAGTTTAACTTCAGGTTTGGGCACTGAAGCTTTCTTT. This gives the protein CASSLTSGLGTEAFF.